This entry lists 15 T cell receptor beta chains sequenced from one sample in a study of CD8+CD57+ T cells in acquired aplastic anemia. Genomic DNA, serving as template, underwent TCR beta VDJ and CDR3 profiling. TCRdb itself ran the reads through MiXCR, one entry per CDR3 protein. The sample contains 200,000 to 250,000 distinct CDR3 sequences, more than 55% of which appear only once. Patients chosen for sequencing had CD8+CD57+ cells that had expanded, as shown by flow cytometry. The sequenced sample was sorted CD4+, CD8+, or CD8+CD57+ T cells (not recorded which) from PBMCs. Receptors were obtained from a human donor with aplastic anemia.

The chain has TRBV19 and TRBJ2-3; 9 bases are a match to TRBD1. The germline V gene has CDR1 LNHDA and CDR2 SQIVND (reference sequence). The CDR3 runs to 14 residues. After removal of 7 bases from V and 5 bases from J, the junction contained 7 bases not matched to a gene. The CDR3 region is CASTPGQGGDTQYF. CDR3 bases: TGTGCCAGTACCCCGGGACAGGGTGGAGATACGCAGTATTTT.

CDR3 coding DNA: TGCGCCAGCAGCCCGGGCGGGACGGGAGCTTTCTTT. Its protein is CASSPGGTGAFF. The chain has TRBV4-1 and TRBJ1-1; the D gene is possibly TRBD1 (5 bases). CDR1 MGHRA and CDR2 YSYEKL come from the germline V gene. This CDR3 contains 12 residues. Deletions cut 4 bases from V and 10 bases from J, with 13 bases between.

In this sample, this clonotype turned up once. The gene calls are TRBV25-1 and TRBJ2-1, with 8 bases matching TRBD2. Germline loops: CDR1 MGHDK, CDR2 SYGVNS. Germline trimming cut 4 bases from V and 7 bases from J; bases unmatched to any gene: 9. The CDR3 runs 15 residues. The CDR3 sequence is CASSGGLASRNEQFF. Written as DNA, the CDR3 is TGTGCCAGCAGTGGCGGACTAGCCTCAAGGAATGAGCAGTTCTTC.

Here the CDR3 DNA reads TGCAGTGCGGCTGAGACAGGGTCACTTGGCAATGAGCAGTTCTTC. Translation: CSAAETGSLGNEQFF. The chain employs TRBV20-1 and TRBJ2-1; 7 nucleotides match TRBD1. V trimming: 6 bases; J trimming: 6 bases; junction bases outside the gene matches: 14. The CDR3 spans 15 residues. The germline gives CDR1 DFQATT, CDR2 SNEGSKA (reference sequence).

This clonotype was detected only a few times. The chain uses TRBV7-9 and TRBJ2-7; 11 bases align to TRBD2. Germline CDR1 and CDR2: SEHNR and FQNEAQ (reference sequence). The CDR3 has 18 amino acids. Trimming removed 5 bases from V and 3 bases from J; junction bases left unmatched: 15. CDR3 in DNA: TGTGCCAGCAGCCCGGGACTAGCGGTGTTAGGGGGGAGCTACGAGCAGTACTTC. The encoded protein is CASSPGLAVLGGSYEQYF.

The chain has TRBV7-3 and TRBJ2-3, with D tentatively TRBD2 (5 bases). Germline CDR1 reads SGHTA; CDR2 reads FQGTGA. The ends were cut back, 3 bases at V and 5 bases at J, with 12 bases in the middle. This CDR3 has 14 residues. CDR3 nucleotides: TGTGCCAGCAGCTTGTACAACCGGGGAGATACGCAGTATTTT. It specifies CASSLYNRGDTQYF.

J is TRBJ2-7 and V is TRBV28; D call uncertain. Germline V gene sequence: CDR1 MDHEN, CDR2 SYDVKM. The CDR3 runs to 14 residues. The V end lost 1 base, the J end lost 3 bases, and 10 bases lay between the germline ends. The DNA of the CDR3 is TGTGCCAGCAGTTTATTATACGGTAGCTACGAGCAGTACTTC. Its protein product is CASSLLYGSYEQYF. Supplemented by reference TRBV28 and TRBJ2-7, the full variable domain reads DVKVTQSSRYLVKRTGEKVFLECVQDMDHENMFWYRQDPGLGLRLIYFSYDVKMKEKGDIPEGYSVSREKKERFSLILESASTNQTSMYLCASSLLYGSYEQYFGPGTRLTVT.

At least ten counts were recorded for this clonotype. The rearrangement joins TRBV24-1 to TRBJ2-7, with D unresolved. The V end was cut by 3 bases, the J end by 3 bases, with 2 bases between. The CDR3 consists of 11 residues. CDR1 is KGHDR and CDR2 is SFDVKD in the germline V gene. The CDR3 DNA follows: TGTGCCACCAGTGATGGCTACGAGCAGTACTTC. Translating it yields CATSDGYEQYF.

The gene calls are TRBV6-1 and TRBJ2-7; the D gene is possibly TRBD2 (6 bases). CDR3 length: 12 amino acids. Trimming cost V 4 bases and J 4 bases, with 8 bases left between them. Per germline, CDR1 MNHNS and CDR2 SASEGT. Here the CDR3 DNA reads TGTGCCAGCAGTGGTGGGAGGTACGAGCAGTACTTC. Its translation: CASSGGRYEQYF.

The chain is built from TRBV7-3 and TRBJ2-7; TRBD2 matches 7 bases. Germline V gene data show CDR1 as SGHTA and CDR2 as FQGTGA. This CDR3 contains 16 residues. With 5 bases clipped from V and 3 bases from J, the junction kept 13 bases outside the gene matches. Here the CDR3 reads CASSRPTSAGNYEQYF. The CDR3, as DNA: TGTGCCAGCAGCCGTCCCACCTCAGCGGGGAACTACGAGCAGTACTTC.

V is TRBV7-6 and J is TRBJ1-2; a possible D gene is TRBD1 (5 bases). The germline gives CDR1 SGHVS, CDR2 FNYEAQ. V was shortened by 4 bases and J by 8 bases, with 17 bases between the two germline ends. The CDR3 covers 14 residues. The CDR3 nucleotides are TGTGCCAGCAGCTCGTATAGCGGGGGAGGCGGCTACACCTTC. Amino acids: CASSSYSGGGGYTF. The variable domain in full, completed from reference TRBV7-6 and TRBJ1-2, reads GAGVSQSPRYKVTKRGQDVALRCDPISGHVSLYWYRQALGQGPEFLTYFNYEAQQDKSGLPNDRFSAERPEGSISTLTIQRTEQRDSAMYRCASSSYSGGGGYTFGSGTRLTVV.

DNA for the CDR3: TGTGCCAGCAGCTTAGAATTTTCCCGGGAGCTGTTTTTT. Its protein is CASSLEFSRELFF. The V call is TRBV7-2, the J call TRBJ2-2; unclear D gene. Germline V gene lookup returns CDR1 SGHTA and CDR2 FQGNSA. The V gene lost 1 base and the J gene lost 9 bases, with 9 bases spanning the gap. This CDR3 region has 13 residues. Full variable domain (missing parts from reference TRBV7-2 and TRBJ2-2): GAGVSQSPSNKVTEKGKDVELRCDPISGHTALYWYRQSLGQGLEFLIYFQGNSAPDKSGLPSDRFSAERTGGSVSTLTIQRTQQEDSAVYLCASSLEFSRELFFGEGSRLTVL.

The chain recombines TRBV20-1 with TRBJ2-3, with D uncertain. The CDR3 has 10 amino acids. Per the germline V gene, CDR1 is DFQATT and CDR2 is SNEGSKA (reference sequence). V dropped 5 bases and J dropped 6 bases, with 6 bases sitting between them. The DNA of the CDR3 is TGCAGTGCTGTAGGCGATACGCAGTATTTT. Its translation is CSAVGDTQYF.

This clonotype was seen just once. The CDR3 spells CASSVGGDSSYEQYF. CDR3 in DNA: TGTGCCAGCAGCGTAGGAGGGGACAGCTCCTACGAGCAGTACTTC. V is TRBV9 and J is TRBJ2-7, with 7 positions matching TRBD1. The CDR3 spans 15 residues. From germline, CDR1 is SGDLS and CDR2 YYNGEE. V dropped 0 bases and J dropped 0; count of bases not matched to a gene: 3.

V is TRBV10-3 and J is TRBJ2-2, with TRBD2 matching 9 bases. Per the germline V gene, CDR1 is ENHRY and CDR2 is SYGVKD. After removal of 6 bases from V and 4 bases from J, the junction contained 6 bases not matched to a gene. The CDR3 runs 15 residues. The CDR3: CAISVAGVGTGELFF. CDR3 DNA: TGTGCCATCAGCGTAGCGGGAGTAGGCACCGGGGAGCTGTTTTTT.